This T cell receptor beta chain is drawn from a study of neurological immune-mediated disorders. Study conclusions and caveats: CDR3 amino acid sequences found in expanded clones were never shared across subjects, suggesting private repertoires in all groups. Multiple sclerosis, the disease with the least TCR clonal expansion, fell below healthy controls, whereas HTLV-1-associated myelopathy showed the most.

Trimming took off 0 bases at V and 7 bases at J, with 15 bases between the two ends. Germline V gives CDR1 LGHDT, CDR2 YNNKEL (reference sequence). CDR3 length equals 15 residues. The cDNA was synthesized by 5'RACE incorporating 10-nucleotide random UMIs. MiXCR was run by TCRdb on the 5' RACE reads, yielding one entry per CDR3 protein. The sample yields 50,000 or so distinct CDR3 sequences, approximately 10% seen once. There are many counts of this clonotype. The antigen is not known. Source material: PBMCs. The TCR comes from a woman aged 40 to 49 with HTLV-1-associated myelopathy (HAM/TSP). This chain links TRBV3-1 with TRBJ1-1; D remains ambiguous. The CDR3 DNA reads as TGTGCCAGCAGCCAAGAGGGTAGGTGGGGAGTTGAAGCTTTCTTT. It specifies CASSQEGRWGVEAFF.